The 3 T cell receptor beta chains below were found in one sample sequenced in a study of shared clonotypes between healthy human individuals. TCRdb's copy holds only in-frame clones and misses some; the assay was immunoSEQ multiplex PCR. The data contain under 1,100,000 clones, about 80% of them singletons. Material for sequencing was memory CD4+ T cells sorted from blood. Subset specified: CD45RA-negative fraction. The receptors shown here come from a man between 18 and 29 years old in good health.

The table lists this clone with a few counts. Given a far larger clone just one base away, this is likely a sequencing read error. Within the sample, other DNA sequences also encode this same CDR3. The V gene is TRBV7-2, the J gene TRBJ1-4; D gene unclear. CDR1 is SGHTA and CDR2 is FQGNSA in the germline V gene. The V end was cut by 1 base, the J end by 7 bases, with 4 bases between. The CDR3 runs to 12 residues. CDR3 sequence reads: CASSLEGEKLFF. The CDR3 nucleotides read TGTGCCAGCAGCTTAGAAGGTGAAAAACTGTTTTTT.

The chain recombines TRBV27 with TRBJ1-2; D uncertain. V was clipped by 6 bases and J by 0 bases, with 8 bases between them. Germline V lookup: CDR1 MNHEY, CDR2 SMNVEV (reference sequence). The CDR3 is made up of 13 amino acids. CDR3 nucleotides: TGTGCCAGCAGGAAACTAGCTAACTATGGCTACACCTTC. It yields the protein CASRKLANYGYTF.

This sequence joins TRBV6-4 and TRBJ2-7, with D possibly being TRBD2 (5 bases). This CDR3 is 14 amino acids long. Trimming removed 4 bases at V and 0 bases at J, with 10 bases between. Germline-derived CDR1 and CDR2 are MRHNA and SNTAGT. The CDR3 DNA reads TGTGCCAGCAGTGCAGACTATTCCTCCTACGAGCAGTACTTC. This sequence encodes CASSADYSSYEQYF.